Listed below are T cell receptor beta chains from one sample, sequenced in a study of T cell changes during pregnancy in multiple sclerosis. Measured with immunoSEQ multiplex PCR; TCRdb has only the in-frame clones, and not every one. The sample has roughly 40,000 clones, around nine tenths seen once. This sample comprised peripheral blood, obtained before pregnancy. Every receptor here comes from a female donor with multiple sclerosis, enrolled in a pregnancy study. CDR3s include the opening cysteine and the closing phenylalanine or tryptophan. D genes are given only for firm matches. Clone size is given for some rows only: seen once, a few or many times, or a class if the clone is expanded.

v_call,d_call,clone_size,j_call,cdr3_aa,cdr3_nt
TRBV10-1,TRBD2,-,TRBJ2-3,CASSEFPGLAYDTQYF,TGCGCCAGCAGTGAGTTCCCGGGACTAGCATACGATACGCAGTATTTT
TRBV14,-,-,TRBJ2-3,CASSRGGRADTQYF,TGTGCCAGCAGCCGGGGGGGCCGAGCAGATACGCAGTATTTT
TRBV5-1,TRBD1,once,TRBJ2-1,CASSLQGGEQFF,TGCGCCAGCAGCTTACAGGGGGGTGAGCAGTTCTTC
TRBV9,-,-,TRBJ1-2,CASSVAPSSANYGYTF,TGTGCCAGCAGCGTAGCGCCCAGTTCTGCAAACTATGGCTACACCTTC
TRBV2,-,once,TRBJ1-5,CASSAGSSNQPQHF,TGTGCCAGCAGTGCGGGGAGCAGCAATCAGCCCCAGCATTTT
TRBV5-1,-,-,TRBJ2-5,CASSLGGGRAETQYF,TGCGCCAGCAGCTTGGGGGGGGGCCGGGCAGAGACCCAGTACTTC
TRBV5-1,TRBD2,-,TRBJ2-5,CASSFGGRETQYF,TGCGCCAGCAGCTTCGGGGGGAGAGAGACCCAGTACTTC
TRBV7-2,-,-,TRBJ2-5,CASSLRVREMGETQYF,TGTGCCAGCAGCTTAAGGGTCCGGGAGATGGGAGAGACCCAGTACTTC
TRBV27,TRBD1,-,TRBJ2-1,CASSSLGQGHEQFF,TGTGCCAGCAGTTCTTTGGGACAGGGCCATGAGCAGTTCTTC
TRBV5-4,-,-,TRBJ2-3,CASSREPTDTQYF,TGTGCCAGCAGCCGCGAACCCACAGATACGCAGTATTTT
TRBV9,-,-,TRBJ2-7,CASSPGEEPYEQYF,TGTGCCAGCAGCCCCGGGGAGGAACCCTACGAGCAGTACTTC
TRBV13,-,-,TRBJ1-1,CASTELLQGMNTEAFF,TGTGCCAGCACCGAACTATTACAGGGCATGAACACTGAAGCTTTCTTT
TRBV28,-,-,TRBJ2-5,CASSRNRARQETQYF,TGTGCCAGCAGTAGGAACAGGGCTCGGCAAGAGACCCAGTACTTC
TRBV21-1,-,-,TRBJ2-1,CASAKRGLRSPGLSYNEQFF,TGTGCCAGCGCAAAGAGGGGGCTTCGCTCGCCGGGTCTTTCCTACAATGAGCAGTTCTTC
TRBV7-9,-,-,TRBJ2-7,CASSPPEWYEQYF,TGTGCCAGCAGCCCGCCGGAGTGGTACGAGCAGTACTTC
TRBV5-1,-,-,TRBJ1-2,CASSPGGGVPSYTF,TGCGCCAGCAGCCCGGGGGGAGGGGTGCCCAGCTACACCTTC
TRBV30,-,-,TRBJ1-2,CAWNVAMFGYTF,TGTGCCTGGAACGTCGCGATGTTTGGCTACACCTTC
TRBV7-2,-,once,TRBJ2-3,CASSLVASSFFTDTQYF,TGTGCCAGCAGCTTAGTGGCTAGTTCTTTTTTCACAGATACGCAGTATTTT
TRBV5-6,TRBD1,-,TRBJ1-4,CASSWDRTNEKLFF,TGTGCCAGCAGCTGGGACAGAACTAATGAAAAACTGTTTTTT
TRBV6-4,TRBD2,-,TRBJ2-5,CASSDQAGGGETQYF,TGTGCCAGCAGTGACCAAGCGGGAGGAGGGGAGACCCAGTACTTC
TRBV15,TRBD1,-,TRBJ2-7,CATSWGGQGIHEQYF,TGTGCCACCAGCTGGGGGGGACAGGGTATCCACGAGCAGTACTTC
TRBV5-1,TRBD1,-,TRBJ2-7,CASSTGTGGLEQYF,TGCGCCAGCAGCACCGGGACAGGGGGTCTCGAGCAGTACTTC
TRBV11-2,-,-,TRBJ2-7,CASSLDVLPGDEQYF,TGTGCCAGCAGCTTAGATGTATTGCCAGGCGACGAGCAGTACTTC
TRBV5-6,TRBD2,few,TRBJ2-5,CASSASAGAFPETQYF,TGTGCCAGCAGCGCCTCAGCGGGAGCATTTCCAGAGACCCAGTACTTC
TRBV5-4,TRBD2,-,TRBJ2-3,CASSLESASAGGTQYF,TGTGCCAGCAGCTTGGAATCGGCGAGCGCGGGAGGTACGCAGTATTTT
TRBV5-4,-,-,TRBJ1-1,CASSRSPDTEAFF,TGTGCCAGCAGCCGCTCCCCAGACACTGAAGCTTTCTTT
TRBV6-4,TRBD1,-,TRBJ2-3,CASRPSTGDTDTQYF,TGTGCCAGCCGACCCTCGACAGGGGACACAGATACGCAGTATTTT
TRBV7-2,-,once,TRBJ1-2,CASSLATGNYGYTF,TGTGCCAGCAGCTTAGCGACAGGAAACTATGGCTACACCTTC
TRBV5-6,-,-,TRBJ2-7,CASSLWPRTYEQYF,TGTGCCAGCAGCTTGTGGCCTAGGACCTACGAGCAGTACTTC
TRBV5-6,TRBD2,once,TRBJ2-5,CASSPAGESGMETQYF,TGTGCCAGCAGTCCCGCGGGGGAATCGGGAATGGAGACCCAGTACTTC
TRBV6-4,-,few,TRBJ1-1,CASSVLGGASTEAFF,TGTGCCAGCAGTGTTCTCGGCGGGGCGAGTACTGAAGCTTTCTTT
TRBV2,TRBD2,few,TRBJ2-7,CASTSQTSGIYEQYF,TGTGCCAGCACTTCCCAGACTAGCGGGATCTACGAGCAGTACTTC
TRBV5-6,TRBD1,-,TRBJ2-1,CASSWGTGGYNEQFF,TGTGCCAGCAGCTGGGGGACAGGGGGTTACAATGAGCAGTTCTTC
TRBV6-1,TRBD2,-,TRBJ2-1,CASSELASGIYNEQFF,TGTGCCAGCAGTGAACTGGCTAGCGGGATCTACAATGAGCAGTTCTTC
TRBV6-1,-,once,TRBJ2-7,CASSEAWVGGSYEQYF,TGTGCCAGCAGTGAAGCGTGGGTCGGGGGCTCCTACGAGCAGTACTTC
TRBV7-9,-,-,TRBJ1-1,CASSFAGVDTEAFF,TGTGCCAGCAGCTTTGCGGGGGTAGACACTGAAGCTTTCTTT
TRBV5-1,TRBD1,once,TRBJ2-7,CASSQWTGGGYEQYF,TGCGCCAGCAGCCAGTGGACAGGGGGAGGCTACGAGCAGTACTTC
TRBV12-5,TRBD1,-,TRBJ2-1,CASGFRTGSFYNEQFF,TGTGCTAGTGGTTTTAGGACAGGGAGTTTCTACAATGAGCAGTTCTTC
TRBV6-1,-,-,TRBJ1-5,CASSLESWSNQPQHF,TGTGCCAGCAGTTTGGAGTCATGGAGCAATCAGCCCCAGCATTTT
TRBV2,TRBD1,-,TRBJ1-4,CASSSSTGFLEKLFF,TGTGCCAGCAGCTCTTCGACAGGGTTTCTTGAAAAACTGTTTTTT
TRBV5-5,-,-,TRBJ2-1,CASSLLTYNEQFF,TGTGCCAGCAGCTTGCTTACCTACAATGAGCAGTTCTTC
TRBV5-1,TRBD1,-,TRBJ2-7,CASSYTGGSYEQYF,TGCGCCAGCAGCTATACAGGGGGCAGTTACGAGCAGTACTTC
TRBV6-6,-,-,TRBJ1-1,CASSYSPVNTEAFF,TGTGCCAGCAGTTACTCGCCAGTTAACACTGAAGCTTTCTTT
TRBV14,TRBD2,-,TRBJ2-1,CASSHSAGSSYNEQFF,TGTGCCAGCAGCCACTCAGCGGGAAGCTCCTACAATGAGCAGTTCTTC
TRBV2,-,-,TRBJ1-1,CASSSPGNTEAFF,TGTGCCAGCAGCTCCCCGGGGAACACTGAAGCTTTCTTT
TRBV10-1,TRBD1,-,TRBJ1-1,CASSGTGAFTEAFF,TGCGCCAGCAGTGGGACAGGGGCGTTCACTGAAGCTTTCTTT
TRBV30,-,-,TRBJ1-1,CAWSRGTEAFF,TGTGCCTGGTCAAGGGGCACTGAAGCTTTCTTT
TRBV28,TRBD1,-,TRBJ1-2,CASSQSGTANYGYTF,TGTGCCAGCAGCCAATCCGGGACAGCTAACTATGGCTACACCTTC
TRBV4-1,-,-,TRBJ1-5,CASSLARTEYQPQHF,TGCGCCAGCAGCCTGGCGCGGACTGAATATCAGCCCCAGCATTTT